This passage covers 8 T cell receptor beta chains from one sample sequenced in a study of control samples from healthy donors and cancer patients. Clones were sequenced by immunoSEQ multiplex PCR, and TCRdb holds only the in-frame ones, with some missing. This sample has around 110,000 clones, with more than 80% found just once. Sequencing was carried out using PBMCs. These receptors all come from a woman between 50 and 59 years old with colorectal cancer.

The chain employs TRBV5-1 and TRBJ2-5; D perhaps matches TRBD2 (5 bases). This CDR3 region has 14 residues. Germline CDR1 SGHRS, CDR2 YFSETQ. Trimming took off 4 bases at V and 5 bases at J, with 15 bases between the two ends. The CDR3 nucleotides are TGCGCCAGCAGCCTAGGGAGTGCGGAGGAGACCCAGTACTTC. This translates into CASSLGSAEETQYF.

The rearrangement links TRBV4-1 to TRBJ1-1, with D perhaps TRBD1 (6 bases). CDR1 and CDR2 (germline): MGHRA, YSYEKL. The V end was cut by 3 bases, the J end by 3 bases, with 14 bases between. The CDR3 has 15 amino acids. The CDR3 protein is CASSHQGGGYTEAFF. CDR3 bases: TGCGCCAGCAGCCATCAAGGGGGGGGTTACACTGAAGCTTTCTTT.

The chain has TRBV5-1 and TRBJ2-7; no firm D call. There are 14 residues in the CDR3. Deletions cut 3 bases from V and 0 bases from J, with 10 bases between. Germline V lookup: CDR1 SGHRS, CDR2 YFSETQ. CDR3 region: CASSSLGSSYEQYF. For the CDR3, the DNA is TGCGCCAGCAGCTCCCTAGGAAGCTCCTACGAGCAGTACTTC.

The rearrangement uses TRBV7-8 and TRBJ1-2, with D unclear. Trimming took off 4 bases at V and 0 bases at J, with 9 bases between the two ends. The germline V gene has CDR1 SGHVS and CDR2 FQNEAQ. The CDR3 consists of 14 residues. The CDR3 DNA sequence: TGTGCCAGCAGCTCGCGTCAACCTAACTATGGCTACACCTTC. Encoded protein: CASSSRQPNYGYTF.

This clone was counted once. The V and J genes are TRBV19 and TRBJ1-4; D is undetermined. V lost 4 bases and J 2 bases, leaving 17 bases between the germline ends. The CDR3 extends over 17 amino acids. CDR1 is LNHDA, CDR2 SQIVND, per germline (reference sequence). CDR3 sequence (DNA): TGTGCCAGTAGTAAAACGAAAGAGGTATTCACTAATGAAAAACTGTTTTTT. Translating gives CASSKTKEVFTNEKLFF.

The chain combines TRBV3-1 (or the pseudogene TRBV3-2) with TRBJ1-2, with a tentative D call TRBD1 (5 bases). Germline CDR1 and CDR2: LGHDT and YNNKEL (reference sequence). Trimming removed 0 bases at V and 8 bases at J, with 19 bases between. This CDR3 has 16 residues. This chain's CDR3 is CASSQEPGRGGDGYTF. CDR3 DNA: TGTGCCAGCAGCCAAGAACCTGGAAGGGGAGGGGACGGCTACACCTTC.

V is TRBV29-1 and J is TRBJ1-2; TRBD1 might be the D (6 bases). The length of the CDR3 is 16 residues. V was cut by 5 bases and J by 4 bases, with 23 bases left in between. Germline V lookup: CDR1 SQVTM, CDR2 ANQGSEA. The CDR3 region is CSVWGTRGAMGYGYTF. In DNA, the CDR3 is TGCAGCGTTTGGGGCACACGGGGGGCGATGGGCTATGGCTACACCTTC.

The sample holds one count of this clone. The chain carries TRBV18 and TRBJ1-2; a possible D gene is TRBD1 (5 bases). The CDR3 sequence is 15 residues long. V was trimmed by 2 bases and J by 5 bases, leaving 15 bases between them. Germline values: CDR1 KGHSH, CDR2 LQKENI. The CDR3 spells CASSPGTYAGYGYTF. In DNA, the CDR3 is TGTGCCAGCTCACCAGGGACCTACGCCGGGTATGGCTACACCTTC.